This T cell receptor (beta chain) was found in a study of blood T cell repertoires in COVID-19 (dated by TCRdb to 2018 to 2021). The study in broad terms: Collaborator samples came from the United States, Italy and Spain and covered acute and convalescent phases of COVID-19. A freely available public database, intended as a resource for researchers studying the immune response to SARS-CoV-2, is where the repertoires were released. The sample metadata nearly always contained a de-identified subject ID, COVID-19 status, age in years and sex. Samples came from the ongoing ImmuneRACE study (first 160 participants) plus 1,254 subjects from 6 global collaborators. The prospective study material was composed of cDNA or gDNA derived from T cells, B-cell-depleted T cells, or PBMCs. Where HLA class I and class II types were available, the types were taken from metadata supplied by the sample provider, not from assay-based typing. The dataset comprised deeply sampled blood TCRbeta repertoires from subjects exposed to, actively infected with, or recovered from COVID-19. The research as a whole found: Clinical and demographic metadata were provided uncurated, with the amount varying by source and participant.

Collaborating institutions collected whole blood in K2EDTA tubes following their own protocols. For TCRbeta analysis, collaborators shipped samples in one of three forms: frozen whole blood, isolated PBMCs, or DNA extracted from either of those sample types. To note about this clone: There is no known antigen for this receptor. Base qualities are not recorded, but no much larger clone differs from it by a single base.

The germline V gene encodes CDR1 KGHSH and CDR2 LQKENI. The CDR3 numbers 15 residues from cysteine through phenylalanine. CDR3 DNA only is kept here, 45 bases in frame from base 1. Germline trimming: 6 bases from V, 5 bases from J; junction bases outside gene matches: 12. TCRbeta CDR3 regions were amplified from genomic DNA using the immunoSEQ Assay, a bias-controlled multiplex PCR. Per the source publication's procedure: Nucleated cell counts per sample were estimated from amplification of reference gene primers within the assay. To quantify the absolute abundance of each unique TCRbeta CDR3 rearrangement, sequence reads were collapsed and filtered. For each sample, productive Simpson clonality was calculated as the square root of Simpson's diversity index across productive rearrangements. The table comes from immuneACCESS by way of TCRdb, which keeps in-frame sequences with V and J called. Part of the clones is missing from these tables; in studies checked, under half for an unresolved V gene and the rest for unknown reasons. V and J calls and clone size are given by that table; D and trimming were obtained from the DNA. The sample has 200,000 or so clones on record, roughly 87% of them singletons. The ten most abundant clones make up under 2% of the sample.

This sequence was found in a man aged 35 to 55 with active or convalescent COVID-19. Sequencing was performed on peripheral blood. Rearrangement joined TRBV18 to TRBJ2-7, with 8 junctional bases fitting TRBD1. This receptor has the CDR3 CASSPGQGRSDEQYF. The DNA sequence reads TGTGCCAGCTCGCCAGGACAGGGCAGATCGGACGAGCAGTACTTC.